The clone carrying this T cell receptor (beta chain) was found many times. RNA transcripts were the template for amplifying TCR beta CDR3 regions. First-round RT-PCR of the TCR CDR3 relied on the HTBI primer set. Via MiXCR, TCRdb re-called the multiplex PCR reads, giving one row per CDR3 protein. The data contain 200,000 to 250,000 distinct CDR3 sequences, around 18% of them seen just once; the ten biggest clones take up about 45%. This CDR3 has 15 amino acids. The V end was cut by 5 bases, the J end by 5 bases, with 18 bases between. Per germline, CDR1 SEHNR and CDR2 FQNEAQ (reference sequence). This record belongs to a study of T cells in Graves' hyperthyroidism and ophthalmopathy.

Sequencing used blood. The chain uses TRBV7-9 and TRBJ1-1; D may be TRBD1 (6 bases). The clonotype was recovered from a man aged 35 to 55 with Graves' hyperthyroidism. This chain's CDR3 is CASSLPTARGTEAFF. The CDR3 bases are TGTGCCAGCAGCCTCCCTACAGCGAGGGGGACTGAAGCTTTCTTT.